The source of this TCR beta chain is a study of cytomegalovirus exposure and HLA in healthy donors. Primers for the PCR totalled 60 Vbeta and 13 Jbeta. Here immunoSEQ multiplex PCR was the method, and the copy in TCRdb shows in-frame clones only, minus some. The repertoire has 250,000 to 350,000 clones, roughly 85% of them found once; the top ten carry less than 4%. The CDR3 runs 14 residues. Each donor was nominally healthy when sampled (though unrecorded immune exposures were likely). Sequencing used PBMCs. The genes are TRBV21-1 and TRBJ2-7; the table assigns TRBD2, which was not confirmed against the DNA. TRBV21-1 is recorded as a pseudogene. The sequence was collected from a man aged 35 to 55 in good health and CMV-seropositive. CDR3 nucleotide sequence: TGTGCCAGCAACGAAGCCAGGACTACCCCCGAGCAGTACTTC. It is translated as CASNEARTTPEQYF.